Described below is a single T cell receptor (beta chain) sequence and its context. The sample comes from a study of CD8 T cells in Susac syndrome. At the level of the study: Sequenced Susac syndrome patients included over five with active disease and fewer than 10 who were in remission.

CD8+ and CD4+ blood T cells underwent TCR beta sequencing. Patients with Susac syndrome met diagnostic criteria defined recently for definite or probable disease. RNA totalling about 0.45 to 1 ug underwent reverse transcription with random hexamers. Each CDR3 protein is one row after TCRdb ran MiXCR on the immunoSEQ multiplex PCR reads. This sample carries under 200,000 distinct CDR3 sequences, roughly nine tenths of them seen once, and the ten largest clones take approximately 0.09%. CDR3 length: 15 amino acids. V gave up 4 bases and J gave up 3 bases, with 11 bases separating them. Germline lookup yields CDR1 KGHDR and CDR2 SFDVKD.

The material sequenced was CD4+ T cells from PBMCs. The sequence was collected from a human donor with Susac syndrome. This sequence joins TRBV24-1 and TRBJ2-2; D might be TRBD1 (5 bases). CDR3 loop: CATSEGDRDTGELFF. The DNA of the CDR3 is TGTGCCACCAGTGAAGGAGACAGAGACACCGGGGAGCTGTTTTTT.